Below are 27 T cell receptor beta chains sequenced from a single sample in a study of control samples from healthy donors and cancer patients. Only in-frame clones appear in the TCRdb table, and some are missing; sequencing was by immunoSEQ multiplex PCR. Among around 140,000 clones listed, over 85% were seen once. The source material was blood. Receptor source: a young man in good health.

The CDR3 sequence: CASSLWGGTGVYEQYF. CDR3 bases: TGTGCCAGCAGTTTATGGGGGGGGACAGGGGTCTACGAGCAGTACTTC. The chain couples TRBV28 to TRBJ2-7, with TRBD1 identical over 10 bases. The V segment lost 0 bases and the J segment 3 bases; nucleotides outside the gene matches: 5. The CDR3 covers 16 residues. The germline V gene encodes CDR1 MDHEN and CDR2 SYDVKM.

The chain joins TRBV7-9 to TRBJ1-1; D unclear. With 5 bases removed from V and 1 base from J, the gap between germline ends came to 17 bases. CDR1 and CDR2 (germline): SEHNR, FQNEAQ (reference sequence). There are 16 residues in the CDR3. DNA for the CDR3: TGTGCCAGCAGCGAAAACGGCGGGGTGGGGAACACTGAAGCTTTCTTT. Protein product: CASSENGGVGNTEAFF.

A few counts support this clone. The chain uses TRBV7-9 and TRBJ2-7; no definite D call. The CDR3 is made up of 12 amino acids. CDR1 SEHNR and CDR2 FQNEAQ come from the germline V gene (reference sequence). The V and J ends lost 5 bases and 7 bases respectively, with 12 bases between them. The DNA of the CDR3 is TGTGCCAGCAGCCCCCCGGTGGGAGAGCAGTACTTC. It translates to CASSPPVGEQYF. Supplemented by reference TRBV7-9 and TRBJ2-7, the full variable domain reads DTGVSQNPRHKITKRGQNVTFRCDPISEHNRLYWYRQTLGQGPEFLTYFQNEAQLEKSRLLSDRFSAERPKGSFSTLEIQRTEQGDSAMYLCASSPPVGEQYFGPGTRLTVT.

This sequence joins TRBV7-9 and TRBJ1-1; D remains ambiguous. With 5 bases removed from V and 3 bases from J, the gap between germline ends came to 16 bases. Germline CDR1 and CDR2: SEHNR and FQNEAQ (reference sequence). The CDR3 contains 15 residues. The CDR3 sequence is CASSPVNRWDTEAFF. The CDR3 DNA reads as TGTGCCAGCAGCCCGGTGAATAGGTGGGACACTGAAGCTTTCTTT.

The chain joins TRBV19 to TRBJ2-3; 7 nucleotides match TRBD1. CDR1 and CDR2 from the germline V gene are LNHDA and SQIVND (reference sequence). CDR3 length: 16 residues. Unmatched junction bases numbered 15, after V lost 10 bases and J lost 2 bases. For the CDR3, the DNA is TGTGCCACCAGTGTCGGGACAGACCAATACACAGATACGCAGTATTTT. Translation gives CATSVGTDQYTDTQYF. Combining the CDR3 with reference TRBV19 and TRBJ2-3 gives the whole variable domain DGGITQSPKYLFRKEGQNVTLSCEQNLNHDAMYWYRQDPGQGLRLIYYSQIVNDFQKGDIAEGYSVSREKKESFPLTVTSAQKNPTAFYLCATSVGTDQYTDTQYFGPGTRLTVL.

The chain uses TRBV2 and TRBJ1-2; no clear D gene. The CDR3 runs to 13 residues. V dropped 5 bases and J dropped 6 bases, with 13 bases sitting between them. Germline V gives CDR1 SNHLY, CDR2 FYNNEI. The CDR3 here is CASSYTEQHGYTF. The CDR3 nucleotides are TGTGCCAGCAGTTATACCGAGCAGCATGGCTACACCTTC.

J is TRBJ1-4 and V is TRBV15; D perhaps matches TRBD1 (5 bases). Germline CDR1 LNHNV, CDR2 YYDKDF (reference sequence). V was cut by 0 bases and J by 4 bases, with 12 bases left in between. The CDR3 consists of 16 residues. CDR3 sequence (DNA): TGTGCCACCAGCAGAGAAGTGGGGCGGCTTAATGAAAAACTGTTTTTT. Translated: CATSREVGRLNEKLFF.

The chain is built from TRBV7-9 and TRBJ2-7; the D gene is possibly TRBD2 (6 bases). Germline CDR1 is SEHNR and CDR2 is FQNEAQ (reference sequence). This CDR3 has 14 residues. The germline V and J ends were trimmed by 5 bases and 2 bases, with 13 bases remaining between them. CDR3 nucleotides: TGTGCCAGCAGCGGGACTTCCCGTACCTACGAGCAGTACTTC. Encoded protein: CASSGTSRTYEQYF.

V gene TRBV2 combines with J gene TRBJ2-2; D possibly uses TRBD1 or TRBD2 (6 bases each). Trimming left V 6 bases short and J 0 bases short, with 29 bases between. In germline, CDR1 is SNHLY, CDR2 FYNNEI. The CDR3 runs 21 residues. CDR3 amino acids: CASRRGDGRYNLNTNTGELFF. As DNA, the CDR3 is TGTGCCAGCAGAAGGGGGGACGGGCGGTATAACCTTAATACGAACACCGGGGAGCTGTTTTTT.

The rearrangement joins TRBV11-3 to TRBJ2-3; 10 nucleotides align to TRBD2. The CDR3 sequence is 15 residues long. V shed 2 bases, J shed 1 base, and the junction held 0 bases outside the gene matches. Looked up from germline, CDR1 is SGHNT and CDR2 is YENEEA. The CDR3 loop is CASSLLAGGTDTQYF. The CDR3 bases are TGTGCCAGCAGCTTACTAGCGGGAGGCACAGATACGCAGTATTTT.

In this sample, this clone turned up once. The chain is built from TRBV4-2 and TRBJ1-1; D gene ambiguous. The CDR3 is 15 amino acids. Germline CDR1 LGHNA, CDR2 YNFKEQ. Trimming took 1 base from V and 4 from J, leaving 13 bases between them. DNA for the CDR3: TGTGCCAGCAGCCAAGGCAATGCAGGTAGCACTGAAGCTTTCTTT. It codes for CASSQGNAGSTEAFF.

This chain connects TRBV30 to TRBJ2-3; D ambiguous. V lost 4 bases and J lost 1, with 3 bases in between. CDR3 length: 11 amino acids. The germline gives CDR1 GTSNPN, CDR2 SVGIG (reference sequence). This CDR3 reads CAWKGTDTQYF. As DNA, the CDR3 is TGTGCCTGGAAGGGCACAGATACGCAGTATTTT.

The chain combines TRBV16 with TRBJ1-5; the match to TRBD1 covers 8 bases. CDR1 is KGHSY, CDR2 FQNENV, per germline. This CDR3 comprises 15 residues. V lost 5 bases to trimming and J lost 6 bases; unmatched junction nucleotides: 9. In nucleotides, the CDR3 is TGTGCCAGCAGCTCCGGACAGGGTCATGGTCAGCCCCAGCATTTT. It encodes CASSSGQGHGQPQHF.

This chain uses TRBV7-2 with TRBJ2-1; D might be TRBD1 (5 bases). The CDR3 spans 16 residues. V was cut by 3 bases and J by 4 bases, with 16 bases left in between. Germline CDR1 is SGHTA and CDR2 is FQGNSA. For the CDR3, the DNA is TGTGCCAGCAGCTTCCATTCGACAGACCGATACAATGAGCAGTTCTTC. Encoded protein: CASSFHSTDRYNEQFF.

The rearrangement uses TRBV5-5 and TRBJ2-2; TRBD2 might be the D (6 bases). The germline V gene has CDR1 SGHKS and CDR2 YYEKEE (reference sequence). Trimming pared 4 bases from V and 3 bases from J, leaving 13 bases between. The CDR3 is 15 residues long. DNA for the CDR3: TGTGCCAGCAGCGGCCAGTGGGGGGACACCGGGGAGCTGTTTTTT. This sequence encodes CASSGQWGDTGELFF.

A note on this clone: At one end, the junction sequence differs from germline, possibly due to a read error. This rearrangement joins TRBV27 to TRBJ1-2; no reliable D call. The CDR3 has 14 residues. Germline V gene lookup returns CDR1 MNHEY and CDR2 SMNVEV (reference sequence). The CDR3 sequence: CTSSSGSWGYGYTF. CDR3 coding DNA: TGTACCAGCAGTTCGGGTAGTTGGGGCTATGGCTACACCTTC.

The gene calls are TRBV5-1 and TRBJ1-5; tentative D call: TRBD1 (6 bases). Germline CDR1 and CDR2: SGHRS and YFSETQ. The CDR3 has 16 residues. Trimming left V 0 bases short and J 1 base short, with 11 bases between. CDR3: CASSLAGGQSNQPQHF. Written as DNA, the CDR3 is TGCGCCAGCAGCTTGGCCGGGGGGCAGAGCAATCAGCCCCAGCATTTT.

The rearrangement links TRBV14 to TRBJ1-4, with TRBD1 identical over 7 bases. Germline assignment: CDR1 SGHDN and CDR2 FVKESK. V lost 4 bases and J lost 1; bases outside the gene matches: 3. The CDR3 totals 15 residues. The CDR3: CASSPYRGTNEKLFF. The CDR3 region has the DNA TGTGCCAGCAGCCCCTACAGGGGAACTAATGAAAAACTGTTTTTT. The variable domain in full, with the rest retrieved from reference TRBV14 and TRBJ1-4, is EAGVTQFPSHSVIEKGQTVTLRCDPISGHDNLYWYRRVMGKEIKFLLHFVKESKQDESGMPNNRFLAERTGGTYSTLKVQPAELEDSGVYFCASSPYRGTNEKLFFGSGTQLSVL.

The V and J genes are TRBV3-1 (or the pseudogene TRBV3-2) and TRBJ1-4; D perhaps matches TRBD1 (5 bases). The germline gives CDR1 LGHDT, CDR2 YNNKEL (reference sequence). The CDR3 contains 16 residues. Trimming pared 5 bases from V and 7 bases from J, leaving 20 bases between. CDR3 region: CASSIRRAQGGEKLFF. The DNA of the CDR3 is TGTGCCAGCAGCATTAGACGGGCGCAGGGCGGTGAAAAACTGTTTTTT.

CDR3 amino acids: CSVVKGLGGTEAFF. The DNA of the CDR3 is TGCAGCGTTGTTAAGGGGCTCGGTGGCACTGAAGCTTTCTTT. The rearrangement links TRBV29-1 to TRBJ1-1, with a weak D call TRBD1 (5 bases). Trimming took 4 bases from V and 4 from J, leaving 16 bases between them. This CDR3 comprises 14 residues. Germline loops: CDR1 SQVTM, CDR2 ANQGSEA.

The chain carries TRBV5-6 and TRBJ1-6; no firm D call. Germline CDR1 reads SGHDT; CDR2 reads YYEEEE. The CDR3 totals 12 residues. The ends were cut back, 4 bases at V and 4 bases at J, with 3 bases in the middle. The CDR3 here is CASSPYNSPLHF. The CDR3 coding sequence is TGTGCCAGCAGCCCATATAATTCACCCCTCCACTTT.

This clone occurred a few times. In nucleotides, the CDR3 is TGTGCCAGCAGCCGATCCGCGGTTTCTGAAAAACTGTTTTTT. Translated, it gives CASSRSAVSEKLFF. The chain links TRBV11-2 to TRBJ1-4, with D hard to call. CDR3 size: 14 residues. The V gene lost 5 bases and the J gene lost 7 bases, with 14 bases spanning the gap. In germline, CDR1 is SGHAT, CDR2 FQNNGV.

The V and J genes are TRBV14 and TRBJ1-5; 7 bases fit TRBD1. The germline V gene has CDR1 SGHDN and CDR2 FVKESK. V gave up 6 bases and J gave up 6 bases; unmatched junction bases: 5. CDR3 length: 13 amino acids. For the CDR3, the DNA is TGTGCCAGCAGGTACAACAGGGGTCAGCCCCAGCATTTT. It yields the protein CASRYNRGQPQHF.

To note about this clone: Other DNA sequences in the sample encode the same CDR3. CDR3 loop: CASSQALAGNTGELFF. Here the CDR3 DNA reads TGTGCCAGCAGCCAAGCACTAGCGGGAAACACCGGGGAGCTGTTTTTT. The chain has TRBV3-1 (or the pseudogene TRBV3-2) and TRBJ2-2, with 10 bases identical to TRBD2. The length of the CDR3 is 16 residues. Germline CDR1 is LGHDT and CDR2 is YNNKEL (reference sequence). J gave up 2 bases and V 1 base, and 1 base lay outside the gene matches.

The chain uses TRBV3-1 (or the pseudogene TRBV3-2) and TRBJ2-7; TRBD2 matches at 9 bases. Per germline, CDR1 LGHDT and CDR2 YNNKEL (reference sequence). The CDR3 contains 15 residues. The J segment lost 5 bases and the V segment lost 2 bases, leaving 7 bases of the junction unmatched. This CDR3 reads CASSQSAGGINEQYF. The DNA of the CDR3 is TGTGCCAGCAGCCAATCGGCGGGAGGGATCAACGAGCAGTACTTC.

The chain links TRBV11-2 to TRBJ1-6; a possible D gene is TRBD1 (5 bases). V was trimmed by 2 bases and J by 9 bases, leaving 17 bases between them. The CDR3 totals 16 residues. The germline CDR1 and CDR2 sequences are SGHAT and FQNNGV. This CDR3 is CASSLLTAAGRSPLHF. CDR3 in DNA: TGTGCCAGCAGCTTACTAACTGCGGCGGGGCGTTCACCCCTCCACTTT.

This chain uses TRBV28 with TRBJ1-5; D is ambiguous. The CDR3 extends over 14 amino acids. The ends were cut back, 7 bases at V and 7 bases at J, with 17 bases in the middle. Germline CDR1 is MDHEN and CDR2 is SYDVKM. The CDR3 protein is CASTGRGIVQPQHF. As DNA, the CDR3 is TGTGCCAGCACGGGCCGCGGGATTGTGCAGCCCCAGCATTTT. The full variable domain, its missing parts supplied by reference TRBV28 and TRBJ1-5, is DVKVTQSSRYLVKRTGEKVFLECVQDMDHENMFWYRQDPGLGLRLIYFSYDVKMKEKGDIPEGYSVSREKKERFSLILESASTNQTSMYLCASTGRGIVQPQHFGDGTRLSIL.